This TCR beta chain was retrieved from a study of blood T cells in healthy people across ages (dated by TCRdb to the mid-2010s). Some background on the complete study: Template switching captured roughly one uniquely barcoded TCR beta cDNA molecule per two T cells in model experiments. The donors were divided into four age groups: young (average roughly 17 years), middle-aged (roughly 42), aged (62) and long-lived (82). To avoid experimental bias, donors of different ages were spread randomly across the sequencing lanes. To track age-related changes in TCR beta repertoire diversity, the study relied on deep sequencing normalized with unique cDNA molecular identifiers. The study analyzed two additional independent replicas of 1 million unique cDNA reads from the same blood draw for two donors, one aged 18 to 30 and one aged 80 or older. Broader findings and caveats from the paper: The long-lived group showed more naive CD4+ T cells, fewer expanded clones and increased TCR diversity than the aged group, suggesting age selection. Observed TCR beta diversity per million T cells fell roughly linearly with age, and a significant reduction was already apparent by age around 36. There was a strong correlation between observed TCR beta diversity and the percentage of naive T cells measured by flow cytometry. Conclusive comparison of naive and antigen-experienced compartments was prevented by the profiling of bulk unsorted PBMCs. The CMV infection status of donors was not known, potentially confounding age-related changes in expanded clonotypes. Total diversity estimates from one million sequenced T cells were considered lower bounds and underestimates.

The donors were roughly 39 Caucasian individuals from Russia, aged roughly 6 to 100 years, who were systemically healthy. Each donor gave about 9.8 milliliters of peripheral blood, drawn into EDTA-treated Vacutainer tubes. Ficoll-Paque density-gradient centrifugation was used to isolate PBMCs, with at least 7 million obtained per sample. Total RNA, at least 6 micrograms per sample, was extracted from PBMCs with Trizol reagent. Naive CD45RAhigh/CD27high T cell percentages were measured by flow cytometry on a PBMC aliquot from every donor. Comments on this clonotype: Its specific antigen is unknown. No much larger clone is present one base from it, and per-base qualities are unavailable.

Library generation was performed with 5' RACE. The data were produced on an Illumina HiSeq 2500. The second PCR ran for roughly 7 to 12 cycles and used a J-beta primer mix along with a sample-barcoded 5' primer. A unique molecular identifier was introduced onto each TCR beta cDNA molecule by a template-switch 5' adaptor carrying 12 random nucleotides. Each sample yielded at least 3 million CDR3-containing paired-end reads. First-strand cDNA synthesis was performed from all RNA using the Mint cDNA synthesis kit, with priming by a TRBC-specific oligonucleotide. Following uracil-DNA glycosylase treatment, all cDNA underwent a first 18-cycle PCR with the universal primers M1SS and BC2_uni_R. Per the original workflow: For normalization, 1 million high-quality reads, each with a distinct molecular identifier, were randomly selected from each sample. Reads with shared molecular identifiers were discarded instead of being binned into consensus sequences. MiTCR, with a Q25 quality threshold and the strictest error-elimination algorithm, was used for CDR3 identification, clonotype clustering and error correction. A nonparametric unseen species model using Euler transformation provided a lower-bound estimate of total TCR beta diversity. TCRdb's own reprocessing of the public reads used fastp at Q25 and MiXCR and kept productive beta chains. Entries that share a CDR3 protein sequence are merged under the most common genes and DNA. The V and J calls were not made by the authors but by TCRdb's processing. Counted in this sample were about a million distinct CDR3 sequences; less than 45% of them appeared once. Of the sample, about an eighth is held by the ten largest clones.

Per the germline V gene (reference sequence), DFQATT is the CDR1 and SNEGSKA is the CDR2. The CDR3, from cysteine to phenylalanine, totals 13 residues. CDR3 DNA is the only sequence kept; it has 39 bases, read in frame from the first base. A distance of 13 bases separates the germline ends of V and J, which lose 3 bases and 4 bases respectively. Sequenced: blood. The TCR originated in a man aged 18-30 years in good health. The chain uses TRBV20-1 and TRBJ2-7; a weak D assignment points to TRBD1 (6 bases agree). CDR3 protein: CSARGHPMYEQYF. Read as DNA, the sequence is TGCAGTGCTAGGGGACACCCGATGTACGAGCAGTACTTC.